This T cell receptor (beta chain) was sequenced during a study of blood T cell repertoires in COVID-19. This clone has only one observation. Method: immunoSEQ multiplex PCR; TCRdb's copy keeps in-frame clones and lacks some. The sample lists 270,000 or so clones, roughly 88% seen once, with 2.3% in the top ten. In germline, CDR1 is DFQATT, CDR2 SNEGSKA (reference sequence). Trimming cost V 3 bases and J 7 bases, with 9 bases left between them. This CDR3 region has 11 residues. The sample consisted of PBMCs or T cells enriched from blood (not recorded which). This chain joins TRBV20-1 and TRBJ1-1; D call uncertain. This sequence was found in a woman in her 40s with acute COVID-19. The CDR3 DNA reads TGCAGTGCTAGGCGATTTGGTGAAGCTTTCTTT. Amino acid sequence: CSARRFGEAFF.